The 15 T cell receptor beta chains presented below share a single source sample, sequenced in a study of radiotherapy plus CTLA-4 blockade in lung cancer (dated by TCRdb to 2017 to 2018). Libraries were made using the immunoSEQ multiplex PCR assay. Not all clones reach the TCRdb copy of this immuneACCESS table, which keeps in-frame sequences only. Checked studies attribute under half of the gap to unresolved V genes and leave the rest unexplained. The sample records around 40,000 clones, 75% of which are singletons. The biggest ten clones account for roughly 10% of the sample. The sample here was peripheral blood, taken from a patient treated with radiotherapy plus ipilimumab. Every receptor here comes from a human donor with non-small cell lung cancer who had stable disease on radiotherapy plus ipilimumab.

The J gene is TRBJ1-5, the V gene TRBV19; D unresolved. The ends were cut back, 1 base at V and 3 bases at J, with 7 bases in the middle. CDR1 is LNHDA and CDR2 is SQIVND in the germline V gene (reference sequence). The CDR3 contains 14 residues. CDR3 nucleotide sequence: TGTGCCAGTAGTATAGGCAGGTTCAATCAGCCCCAGCATTTT. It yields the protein CASSIGRFNQPQHF.

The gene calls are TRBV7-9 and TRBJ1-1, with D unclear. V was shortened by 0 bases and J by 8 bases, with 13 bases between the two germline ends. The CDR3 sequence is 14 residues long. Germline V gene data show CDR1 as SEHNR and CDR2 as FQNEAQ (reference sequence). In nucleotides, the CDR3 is TGTGCCAGCAGCTTAGCATACGTTCCGGGGGAAGCTTTCTTT. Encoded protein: CASSLAYVPGEAFF.

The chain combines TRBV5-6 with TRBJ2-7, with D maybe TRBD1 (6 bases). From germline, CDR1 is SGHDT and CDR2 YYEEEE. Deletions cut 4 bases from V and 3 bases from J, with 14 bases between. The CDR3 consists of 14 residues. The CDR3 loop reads CASSTTGKGYEQYF. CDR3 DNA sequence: TGTGCCAGCAGCACGACAGGAAAGGGCTACGAGCAGTACTTC. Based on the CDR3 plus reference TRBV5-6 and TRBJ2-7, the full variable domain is DAGVTQSPTHLIKTRGQQVTLRCSPKSGHDTVSWYQQALGQGPQFIFQYYEEEERQRGNFPDRFSGHQFPNYSSELNVNALLLGDSALYLCASSTTGKGYEQYFGPGTRLTVT.

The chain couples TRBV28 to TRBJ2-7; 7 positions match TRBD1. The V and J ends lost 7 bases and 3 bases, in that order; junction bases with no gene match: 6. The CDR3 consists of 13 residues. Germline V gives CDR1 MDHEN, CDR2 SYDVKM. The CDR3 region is CASTKTGYYEQYF. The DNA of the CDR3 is TGTGCCAGCACAAAGACAGGGTACTACGAGCAGTACTTC.

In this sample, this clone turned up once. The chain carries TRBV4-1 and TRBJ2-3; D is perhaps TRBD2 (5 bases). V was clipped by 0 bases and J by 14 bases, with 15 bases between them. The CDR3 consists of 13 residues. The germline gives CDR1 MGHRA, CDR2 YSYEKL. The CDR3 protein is CASSQEGSYGPYF. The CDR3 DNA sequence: TGCGCCAGCAGCCAAGAGGGGAGTTACGGTCCGTATTTT.

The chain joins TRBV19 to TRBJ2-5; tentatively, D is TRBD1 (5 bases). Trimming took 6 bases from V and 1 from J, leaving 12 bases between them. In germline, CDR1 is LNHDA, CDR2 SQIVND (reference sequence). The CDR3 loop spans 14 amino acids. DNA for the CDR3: TGTGCCAGTAGCCAGGGCGGAATCCAAGAGACCCAGTACTTC. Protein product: CASSQGGIQETQYF.

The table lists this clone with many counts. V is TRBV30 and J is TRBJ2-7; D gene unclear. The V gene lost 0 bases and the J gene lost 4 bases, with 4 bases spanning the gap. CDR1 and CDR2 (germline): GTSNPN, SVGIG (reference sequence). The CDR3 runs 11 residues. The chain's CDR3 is CAWSVQYEQYF. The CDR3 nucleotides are TGTGCCTGGAGTGTACAATACGAGCAGTACTTC.

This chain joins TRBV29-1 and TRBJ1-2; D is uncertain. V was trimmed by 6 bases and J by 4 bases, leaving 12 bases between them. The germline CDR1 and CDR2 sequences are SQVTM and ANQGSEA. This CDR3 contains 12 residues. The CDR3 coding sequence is TGCAGCGTAGTTCTGGGAGCCTATGGCTACACCTTC. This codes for CSVVLGAYGYTF.

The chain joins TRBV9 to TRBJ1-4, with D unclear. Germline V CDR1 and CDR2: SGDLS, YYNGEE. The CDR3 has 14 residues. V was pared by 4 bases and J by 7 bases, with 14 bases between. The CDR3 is CASSPHAGGEKLFF. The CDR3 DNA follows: TGTGCCAGCAGCCCCCACGCAGGAGGTGAAAAACTGTTTTTT.

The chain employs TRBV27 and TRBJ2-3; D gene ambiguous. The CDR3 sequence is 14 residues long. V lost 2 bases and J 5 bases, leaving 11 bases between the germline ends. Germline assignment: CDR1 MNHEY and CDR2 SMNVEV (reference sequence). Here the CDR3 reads CASSLRSPIDTQYF. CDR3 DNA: TGTGCCAGCAGTTTAAGGAGCCCAATAGATACGCAGTATTTT.

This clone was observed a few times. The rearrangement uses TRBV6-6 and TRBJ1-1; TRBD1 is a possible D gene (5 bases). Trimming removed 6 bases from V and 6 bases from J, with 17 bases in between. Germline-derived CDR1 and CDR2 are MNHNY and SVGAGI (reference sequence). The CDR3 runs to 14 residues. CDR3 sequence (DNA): TGTGCCAGCAGGAAAGACAGTCAAGTCGCTGAAGCTTTCTTT. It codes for CASRKDSQVAEAFF.

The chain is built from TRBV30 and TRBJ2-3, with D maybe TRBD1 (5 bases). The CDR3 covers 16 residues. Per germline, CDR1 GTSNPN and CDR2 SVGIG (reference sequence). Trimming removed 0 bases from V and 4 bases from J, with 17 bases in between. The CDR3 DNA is TGTGCCTGGAGTGTAGGGCAGCTTAAAGGGGCAGATACGCAGTATTTT. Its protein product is CAWSVGQLKGADTQYF.

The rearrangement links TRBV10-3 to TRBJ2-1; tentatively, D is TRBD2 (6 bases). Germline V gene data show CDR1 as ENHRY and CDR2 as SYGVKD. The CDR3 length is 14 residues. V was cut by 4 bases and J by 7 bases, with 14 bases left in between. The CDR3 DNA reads TGTGCCATCAGTGGGGGCGGGGCGGTGAATGAGCAGTTCTTC. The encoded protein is CAISGGGAVNEQFF.

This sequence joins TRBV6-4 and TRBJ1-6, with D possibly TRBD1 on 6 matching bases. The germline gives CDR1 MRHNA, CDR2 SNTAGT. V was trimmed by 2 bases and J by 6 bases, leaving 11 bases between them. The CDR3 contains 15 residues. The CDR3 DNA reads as TGTGCCAGCAGTGACGGAACAGGGAGTAATTCACCCCTCCACTTT. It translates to CASSDGTGSNSPLHF.

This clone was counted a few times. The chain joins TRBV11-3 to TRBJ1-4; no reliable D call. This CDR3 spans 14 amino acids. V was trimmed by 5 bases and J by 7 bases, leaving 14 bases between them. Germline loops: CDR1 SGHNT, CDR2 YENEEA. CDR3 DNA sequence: TGTGCCAGCAGCCACGAGGGTAGTAGTGAAAAACTGTTTTTT. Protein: CASSHEGSSEKLFF.